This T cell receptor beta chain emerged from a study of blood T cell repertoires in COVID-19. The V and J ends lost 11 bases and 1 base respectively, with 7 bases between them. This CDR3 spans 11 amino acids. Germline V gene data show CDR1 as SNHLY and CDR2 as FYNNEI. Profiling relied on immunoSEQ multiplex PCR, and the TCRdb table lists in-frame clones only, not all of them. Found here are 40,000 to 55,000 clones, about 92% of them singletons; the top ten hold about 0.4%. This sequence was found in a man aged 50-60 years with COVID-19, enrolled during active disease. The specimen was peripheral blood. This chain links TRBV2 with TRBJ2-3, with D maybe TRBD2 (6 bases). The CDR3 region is CASGGTDTQYF. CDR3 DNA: TGTGCCTCGGGGGGCACAGATACGCAGTATTTT.